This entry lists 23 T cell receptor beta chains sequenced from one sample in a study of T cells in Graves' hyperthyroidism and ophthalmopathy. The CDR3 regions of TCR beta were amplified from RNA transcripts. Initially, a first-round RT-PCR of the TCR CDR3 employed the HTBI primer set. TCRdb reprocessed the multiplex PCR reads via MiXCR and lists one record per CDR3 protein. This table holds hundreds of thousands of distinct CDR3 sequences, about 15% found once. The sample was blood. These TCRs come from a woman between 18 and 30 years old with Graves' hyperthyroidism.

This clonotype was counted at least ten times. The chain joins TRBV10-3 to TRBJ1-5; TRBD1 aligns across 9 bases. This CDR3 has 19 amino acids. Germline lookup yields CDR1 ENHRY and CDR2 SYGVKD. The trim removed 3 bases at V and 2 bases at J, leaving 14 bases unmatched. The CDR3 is CAISDGRDRDVIGNQPQHF. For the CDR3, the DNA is TGTGCCATCAGTGACGGGCGGGACAGGGACGTTATAGGCAATCAGCCCCAGCATTTT.

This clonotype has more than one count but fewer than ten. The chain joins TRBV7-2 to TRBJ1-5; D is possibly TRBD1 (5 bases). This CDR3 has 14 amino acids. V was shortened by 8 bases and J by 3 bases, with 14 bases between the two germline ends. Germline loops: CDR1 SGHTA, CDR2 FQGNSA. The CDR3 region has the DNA TGTGCCAGCGCCGGGACGGCTTACAATCAGCCCCAGCATTTT. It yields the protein CASAGTAYNQPQHF.

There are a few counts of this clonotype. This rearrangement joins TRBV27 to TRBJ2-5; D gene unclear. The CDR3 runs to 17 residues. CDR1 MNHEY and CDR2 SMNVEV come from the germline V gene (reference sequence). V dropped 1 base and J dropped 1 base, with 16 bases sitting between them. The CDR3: CASSLFSPRTTQETQYF. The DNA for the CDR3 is TGTGCCAGCAGTTTATTCTCTCCTAGGACGACCCAAGAGACCCAGTACTTC.

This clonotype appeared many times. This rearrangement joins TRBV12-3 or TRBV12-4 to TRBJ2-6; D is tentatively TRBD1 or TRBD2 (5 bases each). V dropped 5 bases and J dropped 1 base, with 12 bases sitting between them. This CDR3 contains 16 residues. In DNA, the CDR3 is TGTGCCAGCAGTCCGGAGAGGGGTTCTGGGGCCAACGTCCTGACTTTC. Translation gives CASSPERGSGANVLTF.

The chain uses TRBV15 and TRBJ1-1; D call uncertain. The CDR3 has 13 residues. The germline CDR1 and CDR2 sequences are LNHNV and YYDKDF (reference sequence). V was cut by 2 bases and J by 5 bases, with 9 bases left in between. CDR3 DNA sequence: TGTGCCACCAGCAGACACCAGGCAACTGAAGCTTTCTTT. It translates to CATSRHQATEAFF.

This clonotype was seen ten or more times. This chain's CDR3 is CASSRSGDYYEQYF. The CDR3 nucleotides read TGTGCCAGCAGTCGAAGCGGGGATTACTACGAGCAGTACTTC. The chain links TRBV14 to TRBJ2-7; 7 bases line up with TRBD2. V shed 6 bases, J shed 3 bases, and the junction held 8 bases outside the gene matches. Germline lookup yields CDR1 SGHDN and CDR2 FVKESK. The CDR3 spans 14 residues.

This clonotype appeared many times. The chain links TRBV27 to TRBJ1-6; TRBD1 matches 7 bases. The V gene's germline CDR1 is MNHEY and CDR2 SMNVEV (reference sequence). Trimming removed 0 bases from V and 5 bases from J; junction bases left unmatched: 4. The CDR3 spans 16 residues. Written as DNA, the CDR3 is TGTGCCAGCAGTTTATCATCGGGACAGCATAATTCACCCCTCCACTTT. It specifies CASSLSSGQHNSPLHF.

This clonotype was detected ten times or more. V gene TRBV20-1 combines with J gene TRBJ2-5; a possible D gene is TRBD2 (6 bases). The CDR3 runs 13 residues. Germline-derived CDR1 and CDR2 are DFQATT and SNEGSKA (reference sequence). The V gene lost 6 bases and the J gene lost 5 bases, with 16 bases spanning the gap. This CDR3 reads CSARDGGRETQYF. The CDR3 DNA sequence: TGCAGTGCAAGGGACGGGGGACGGGAGACCCAGTACTTC.

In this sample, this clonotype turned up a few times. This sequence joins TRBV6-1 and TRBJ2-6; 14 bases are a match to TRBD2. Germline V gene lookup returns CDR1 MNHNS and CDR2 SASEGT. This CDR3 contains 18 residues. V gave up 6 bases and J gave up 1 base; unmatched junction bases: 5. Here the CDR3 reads CASRRGLAGGSGANVLTF. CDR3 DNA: TGTGCCAGCAGGAGAGGACTAGCGGGGGGATCTGGGGCCAACGTCCTGACTTTC.

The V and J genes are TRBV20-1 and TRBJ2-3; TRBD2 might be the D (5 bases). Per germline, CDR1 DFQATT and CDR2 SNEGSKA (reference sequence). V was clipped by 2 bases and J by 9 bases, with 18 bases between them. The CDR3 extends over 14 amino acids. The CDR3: CSARPTALEKTQYF. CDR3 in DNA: TGCAGTGCTAGACCAACGGCACTAGAGAAAACGCAGTATTTT.

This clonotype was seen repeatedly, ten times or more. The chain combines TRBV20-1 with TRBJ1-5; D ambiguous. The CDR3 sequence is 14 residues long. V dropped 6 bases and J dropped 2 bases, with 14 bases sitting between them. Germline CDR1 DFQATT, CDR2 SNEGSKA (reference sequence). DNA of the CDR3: TGCAGTGCCCCCTTCGAGGAGGGCAATCAGCCCCAGCATTTT. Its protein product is CSAPFEEGNQPQHF.

CDR3 amino acids: CASATQGSPLHF. Written as DNA, the CDR3 is TGTGCTAGTGCGACACAAGGATCACCCCTCCACTTT. The chain employs TRBV12-5 and TRBJ1-6; the D is unclear. The CDR3 extends over 12 amino acids. Germline V gene lookup returns CDR1 LGHNT and CDR2 FRNRAP. The V end was cut by 7 bases, the J end by 10 bases, with 11 bases between. Full variable domain (outside the CDR3, taken from reference TRBV12-5 and TRBJ1-6): DARVTQTPRHKVTEMGQEVTMRCQPILGHNTVFWYRQTMMQGLELLAYFRNRAPLDDSGMPKDRFSAEMPDATLATLKIQPSEPRDSAVYFCASATQGSPLHFGNGTRLTVT.

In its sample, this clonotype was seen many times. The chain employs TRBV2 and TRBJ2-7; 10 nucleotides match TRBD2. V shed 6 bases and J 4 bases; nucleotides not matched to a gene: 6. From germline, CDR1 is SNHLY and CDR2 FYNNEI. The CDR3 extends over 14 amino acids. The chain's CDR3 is CASRSSGSGYEQYF. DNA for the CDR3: TGTGCCAGCAGGTCTAGCGGGAGTGGTTACGAGCAGTACTTC.

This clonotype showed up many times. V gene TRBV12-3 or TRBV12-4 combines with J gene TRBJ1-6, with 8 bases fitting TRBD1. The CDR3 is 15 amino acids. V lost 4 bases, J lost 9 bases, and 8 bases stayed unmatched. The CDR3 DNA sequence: TGTGCCAGCAGTTCCCGACAGGGGTTAGGTTCACCCCTCCACTTT. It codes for CASSSRQGLGSPLHF.

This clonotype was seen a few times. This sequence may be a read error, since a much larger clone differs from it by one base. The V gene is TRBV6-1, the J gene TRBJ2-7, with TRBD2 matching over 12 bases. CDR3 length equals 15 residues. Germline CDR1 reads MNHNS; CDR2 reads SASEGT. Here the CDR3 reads CASSEATSGGYEQHF. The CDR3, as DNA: TGTGCCAGCAGTGAGGCGACTAGCGGGGGCTACGAGCAGCACTTC.

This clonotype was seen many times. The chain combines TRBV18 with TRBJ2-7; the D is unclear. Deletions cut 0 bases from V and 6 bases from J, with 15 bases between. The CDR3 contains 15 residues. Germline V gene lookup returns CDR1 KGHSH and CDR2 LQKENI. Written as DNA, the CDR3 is TGTGCCAGCTCACCACCGACGCTAGTGGTAGCCGAGCAGTACTTC. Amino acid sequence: CASSPPTLVVAEQYF.

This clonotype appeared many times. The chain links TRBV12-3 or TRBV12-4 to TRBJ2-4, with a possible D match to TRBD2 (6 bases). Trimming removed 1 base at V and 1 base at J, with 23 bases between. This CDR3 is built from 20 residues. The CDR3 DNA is TGTGCCAGCAGTTTAGTCCCGGTTTTGCGGGAACGAACGGCCAAAAACATTCAGTACTTC. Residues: CASSLVPVLRERTAKNIQYF.

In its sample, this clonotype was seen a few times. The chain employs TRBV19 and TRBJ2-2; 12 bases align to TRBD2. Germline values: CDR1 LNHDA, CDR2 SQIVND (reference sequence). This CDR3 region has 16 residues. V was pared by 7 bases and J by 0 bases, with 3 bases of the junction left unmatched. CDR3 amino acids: CASKASGGANTGELFF. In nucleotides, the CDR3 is TGTGCCAGTAAGGCTAGCGGGGGGGCGAACACCGGGGAGCTGTTTTTT.

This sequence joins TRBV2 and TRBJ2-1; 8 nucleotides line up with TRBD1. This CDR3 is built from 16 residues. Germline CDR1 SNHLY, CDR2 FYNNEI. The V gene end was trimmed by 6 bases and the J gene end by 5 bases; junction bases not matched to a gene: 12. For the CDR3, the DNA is TGTGCCAGCAGCACCGGACAGGGCCCCCCGCACAATGAGCAGTTCTTC. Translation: CASSTGQGPPHNEQFF.

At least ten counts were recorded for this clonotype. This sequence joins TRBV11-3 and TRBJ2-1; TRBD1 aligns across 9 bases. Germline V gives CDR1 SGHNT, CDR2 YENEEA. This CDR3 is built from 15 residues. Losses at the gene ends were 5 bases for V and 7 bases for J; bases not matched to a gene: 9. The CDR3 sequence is CASSPRDRERNEQFF. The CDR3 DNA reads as TGTGCCAGCAGCCCCCGGGACAGGGAAAGAAATGAGCAGTTCTTC.

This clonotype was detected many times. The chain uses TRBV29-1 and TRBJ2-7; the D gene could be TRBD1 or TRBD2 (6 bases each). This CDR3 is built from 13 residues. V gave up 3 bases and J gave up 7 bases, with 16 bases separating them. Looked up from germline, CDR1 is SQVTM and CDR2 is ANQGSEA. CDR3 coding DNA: TGCAGCGTTGAGGGTTCGAGGGGGGCGGAGCAGTACTTC. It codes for CSVEGSRGAEQYF.

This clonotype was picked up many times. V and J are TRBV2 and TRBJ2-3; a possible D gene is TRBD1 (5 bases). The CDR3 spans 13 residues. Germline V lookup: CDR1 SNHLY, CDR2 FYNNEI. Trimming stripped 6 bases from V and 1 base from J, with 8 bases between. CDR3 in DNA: TGTGCCAGCAGGAAGGGGCGCACAGATACGCAGTATTTT. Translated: CASRKGRTDTQYF.

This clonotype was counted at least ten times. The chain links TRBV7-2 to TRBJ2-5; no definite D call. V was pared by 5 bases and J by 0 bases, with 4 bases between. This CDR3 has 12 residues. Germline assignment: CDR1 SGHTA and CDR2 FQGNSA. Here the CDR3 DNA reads TGTGCCAGCAGCATGTACCAAGAGACCCAGTACTTC. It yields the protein CASSMYQETQYF.